This TCR beta chain was sequenced in a study of blood T cells in healthy people across ages (dated by TCRdb to 2014 to 2015). About the study as a whole: Template switching captured roughly one uniquely barcoded TCR beta cDNA molecule per two T cells in model experiments. To track age-related changes in TCR beta repertoire diversity, the study relied on deep sequencing normalized with unique cDNA molecular identifiers. The donors were split into four age groups: young (average 16 years), middle-aged (39), aged (over 55) and long-lived (over 80). The study analyzed two additional independent replicas of 1 million unique cDNA reads from the same blood draw for two donors, one aged 18 to 30 and one aged 80 or older.

This clonotype has more than one count but fewer than ten. Its antigen is not yet known. Base quality data are lacking; no much larger clone is found one base away. The receptor library was made with 5' RACE. Sequenced using an Illumina HiSeq 2500. A second PCR of about 6 to 12 cycles was run with a J-beta primer mix and a sample-barcoded 5' primer. A unique molecular identifier was introduced onto each TCR beta cDNA molecule by a template-switch 5' adaptor carrying 12 random nucleotides. At least 3 million CDR3-containing paired-end reads were obtained from each sample. First-strand cDNA synthesis was performed from all RNA using the Mint cDNA synthesis kit, with priming by a TRBC-specific oligonucleotide. Following uracil-DNA glycosylase treatment, a first 18-cycle PCR with universal primers M1SS and BC2_uni_R was performed on all cDNA. In the paper's pipeline: For normalization, 1 million high-quality reads were randomly selected from each sample, with every read carrying a distinct molecular identifier. Reads with shared molecular identifiers were discarded instead of being binned into consensus sequences. MiTCR, run with a Q25 quality threshold and the strictest error-elimination algorithm, handled CDR3 identification, clonotype clustering and error correction. A nonparametric unseen species model with Euler transformation was used to estimate a lower bound on total TCR beta diversity. TCRdb reran the public reads through fastp at Q25 and MiXCR, keeping productive beta chains. Identical CDR3 protein sequences are pooled into one entry, listed with their most common genes and DNA. TCRdb's processing, not the study's, gives the V and J calls here. Counted in this sample were 450,000 to 600,000 distinct CDR3 sequences; roughly a quarter of them appeared once. Of the sample, 3% to 4% is held by the ten largest clones.

V is shortened by 0 bases, J by 7 bases, and the region joining them spans 9 bases. The CDR3 sequence holds 13 residues, the cysteine and phenylalanine included. Just CDR3 DNA is preserved here, 39 bases in frame from base 1. The germline V gene (reference sequence) supplies CDR1 LNHNV and CDR2 YYDKDF. The donors were roughly 40 Caucasian individuals from Russia, aged 6 to 90 years, who were systemically healthy. Ten milliliters of peripheral blood were drawn from each donor into EDTA-treated Vacutainer tubes. Ficoll-Paque density-gradient centrifugation was used to isolate PBMCs, with at least 6.5 million obtained per sample. Total RNA was extracted from PBMCs with Trizol reagent, with at least 6 micrograms obtained per sample. Naive CD45RAhigh/CD27high T cell percentages were measured by flow cytometry on a PBMC aliquot from every donor. Here is what the overall study found, with its caveats: Bulk unsorted PBMC profiling prevented conclusive comparison of naive and antigen-experienced compartments. As age increased, observed TCR beta diversity per million T cells dropped in a roughly linear way, and a significant reduction was already evident by age around 41. Observed TCR beta diversity correlated strongly with the percentage of naive T cells measured by flow cytometry. Donor CMV infection status was unknown, potentially confounding age-related changes in expanded clonotypes. Estimates of total diversity based on one million sequenced T cells were regarded as lower bounds and as underestimates. Compared with the aged group, the long-lived group had more naive CD4+ T cells, fewer expanded clones and increased TCR diversity, suggesting age selection.

These records were also assigned to another study, of T cells of mothers and their children. The second paper states: Nine systemically healthy Caucasian individuals served as donors, namely three mothers together with their six children. cDNA synthesis used all of the extracted RNA, with 1.5 ug of RNA in each 15 ul reaction. Sample barcodes and 2-4 random nucleotides were added via the M1S primer in the second PCR. More than 8 million TCR beta CDR3 reads were obtained from each mother, and roughly 3 million reads were obtained from each child. Thymic selection similarly shapes TCR recombination output in related and unrelated pairs, with minor effect from inherited differences. Normalized repertoire overlap was always found to be slightly, but never significantly, higher in related mother-child pairs than in unrelated mother-child pairs. With a sensitivity of roughly 93 clones per million clonotypes, no persistent microchimeric T cell clones were detected. The study used deep NGS to compare TCR beta repertoires of mothers and children, seeking features distinguishing related mother-child pairs from unrelated individuals. The mean age was 40 +/- 4 years for the mothers and approximately 11 +/- 4 years for the children. After adapter ligation was performed with NEBNext reagents, the libraries were sequenced on an Illumina HiSeq 2000 with 100+100 nt paired-end reads. To prevent cross-contamination, the mother and child libraries were prepared one month apart and sequenced in separate runs. Each donor had between about 450,000 and 2,100,000 distinct TCR beta clonotypes identified. Naive TCR beta clonotypes were estimated from low-frequency clonotypes matched to each donor's FACS-determined naive share, without sorting.

The sequence links TRBV15 to TRBJ1-2; a tentative D call is TRBD1 (5 bases match). Sequencing was performed on blood. The origin of this receptor is a boy between 2 and 15 years old in good health. The nucleotides are TGTGCCACCAGCAGAGAGGACAAAGGTGGCTACACCTTC. Translated, this gives CATSREDKGGYTF. The entire variable domain, with the stretches around the CDR3 drawn from the reference TRBV15 and TRBJ1-2 proteins, is DAMVIQNPRYQVTQFGKPVTLSCSQTLNHNVMYWYQQKSSQAPKLLFHYYDKDFNNEADTPDNFQSRRPNTSFCFLDIRSPGLGDTAMYLCATSREDKGGYTFGSGTRLTVV.